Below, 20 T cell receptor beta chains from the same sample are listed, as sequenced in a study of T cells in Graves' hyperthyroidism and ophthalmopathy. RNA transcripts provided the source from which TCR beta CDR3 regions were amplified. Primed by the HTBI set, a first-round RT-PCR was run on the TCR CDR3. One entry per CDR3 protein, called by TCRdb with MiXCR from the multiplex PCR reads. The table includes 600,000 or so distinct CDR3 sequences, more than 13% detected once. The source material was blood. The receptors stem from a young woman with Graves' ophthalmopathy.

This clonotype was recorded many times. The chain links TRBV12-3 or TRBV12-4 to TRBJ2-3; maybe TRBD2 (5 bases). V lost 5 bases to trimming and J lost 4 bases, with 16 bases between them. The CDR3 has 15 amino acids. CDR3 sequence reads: CASSLFRSGADTQYF. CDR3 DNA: TGTGCCAGCAGTCTCTTCCGCTCCGGGGCAGATACGCAGTATTTT.

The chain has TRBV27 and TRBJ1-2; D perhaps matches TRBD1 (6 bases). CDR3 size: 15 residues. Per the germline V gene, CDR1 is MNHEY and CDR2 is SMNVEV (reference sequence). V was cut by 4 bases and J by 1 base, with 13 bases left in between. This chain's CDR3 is CASSYRQGSNYGYTF. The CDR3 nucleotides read TGTGCCAGCAGTTATCGCCAGGGGAGTAACTATGGCTACACCTTC.

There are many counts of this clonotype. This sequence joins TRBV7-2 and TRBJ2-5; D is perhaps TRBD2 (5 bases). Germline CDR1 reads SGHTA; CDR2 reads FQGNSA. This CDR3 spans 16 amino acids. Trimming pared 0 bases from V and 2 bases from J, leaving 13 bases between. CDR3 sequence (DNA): TGTGCCAGCAGCTTAGCAATGGGTCTAGCTCAAGAGACCCAGTACTTC. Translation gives CASSLAMGLAQETQYF.

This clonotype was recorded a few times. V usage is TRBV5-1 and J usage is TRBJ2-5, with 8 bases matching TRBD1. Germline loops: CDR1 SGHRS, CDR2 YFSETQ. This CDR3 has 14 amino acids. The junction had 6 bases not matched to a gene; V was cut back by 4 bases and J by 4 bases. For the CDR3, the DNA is TGCGCCAGCAGCGAGAGCACAGGGGGAGAGACCCAGTACTTC. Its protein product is CASSESTGGETQYF.

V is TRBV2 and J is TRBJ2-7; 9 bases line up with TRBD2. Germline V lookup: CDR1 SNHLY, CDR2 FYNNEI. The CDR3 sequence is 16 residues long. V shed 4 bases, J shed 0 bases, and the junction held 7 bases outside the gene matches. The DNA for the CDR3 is TGTGCCAGCAGTGTTAGCGGGAGCATTAACTCCTACGAGCAGTACTTC. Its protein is CASSVSGSINSYEQYF.

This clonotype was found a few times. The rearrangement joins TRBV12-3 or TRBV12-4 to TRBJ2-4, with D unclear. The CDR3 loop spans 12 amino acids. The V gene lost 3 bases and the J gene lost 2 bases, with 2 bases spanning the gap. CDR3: CASSLSKNIQYF. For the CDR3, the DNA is TGTGCCAGCAGTTTGTCCAAAAACATTCAGTACTTC.

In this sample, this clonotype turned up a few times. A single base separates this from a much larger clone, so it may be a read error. The CDR3: CASSVWDEQFF. The CDR3 nucleotides are TGTGCCAGCAGCGTATGGGATGAGCAGTTCTTC. V is TRBV9 and J is TRBJ2-1, with D unclear. Deletions cut 1 base from V and 8 bases from J, with 4 bases between. The length of the CDR3 is 11 residues. Germline lookup yields CDR1 SGDLS and CDR2 YYNGEE.

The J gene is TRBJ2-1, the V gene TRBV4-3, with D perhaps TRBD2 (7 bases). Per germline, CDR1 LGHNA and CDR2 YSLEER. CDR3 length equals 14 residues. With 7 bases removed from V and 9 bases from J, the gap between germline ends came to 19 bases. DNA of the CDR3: TGCGCCAGCATCGAACCCGGGGGGCTCAGTGAGCAGTTCTTC. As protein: CASIEPGGLSEQFF.

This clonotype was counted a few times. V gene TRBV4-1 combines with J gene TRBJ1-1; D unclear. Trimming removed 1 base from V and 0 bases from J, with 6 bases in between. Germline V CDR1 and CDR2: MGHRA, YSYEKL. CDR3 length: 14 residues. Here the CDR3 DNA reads TGCGCCAGCAGCCAAGCTAGGATGAACACTGAAGCTTTCTTT. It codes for CASSQARMNTEAFF.

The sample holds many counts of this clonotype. The CDR3: CASSYSSQFTDTQYF. The CDR3 DNA reads as TGTGCCAGCAGTTACTCGAGTCAGTTCACAGATACGCAGTATTTT. The rearrangement uses TRBV6-5 and TRBJ2-3; D uncertain. This CDR3 comprises 15 residues. CDR1 is MNHEY and CDR2 is SVGAGI in the germline V gene. Trimming stripped 0 bases from V and 2 bases from J, with 9 bases between.

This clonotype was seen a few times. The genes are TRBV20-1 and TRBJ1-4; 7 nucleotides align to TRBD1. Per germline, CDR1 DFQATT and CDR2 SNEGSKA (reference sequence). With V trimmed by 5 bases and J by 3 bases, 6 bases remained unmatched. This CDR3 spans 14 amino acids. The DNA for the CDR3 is TGCAGTGCTTGGCCGGGACAGCCTAATGAAAAACTGTTTTTT. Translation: CSAWPGQPNEKLFF.

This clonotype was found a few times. In nucleotides, the CDR3 is TGTGCCAGCAGTGAGACGACAGGGAGCCTGACTTTC. It translates to CASSETTGSLTF. The chain joins TRBV2 to TRBJ2-6, with 7 bases aligning to TRBD1. This CDR3 has 12 amino acids. CDR1 and CDR2 (germline): SNHLY, FYNNEI. V dropped 3 bases and J dropped 15; count of bases not matched to a gene: 5. The whole variable domain, filled in from reference TRBV2 and TRBJ2-6, reads EPEVTQTPSHQVTQMGQEVILRCVPISNHLYFYWYRQILGQKVEFLVSFYNNEISEKSEIFDDQFSVERPDGSNFTLKIRSTKLEDSAMYFCASSETTGSLTFGAGSRLTVL.

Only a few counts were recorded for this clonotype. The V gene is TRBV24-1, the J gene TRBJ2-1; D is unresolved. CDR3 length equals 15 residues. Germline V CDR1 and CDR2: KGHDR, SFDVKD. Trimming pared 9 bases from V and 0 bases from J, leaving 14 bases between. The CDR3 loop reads CATGPGHSSYNEQFF. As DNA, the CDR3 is TGTGCCACCGGCCCCGGGCACTCCTCCTACAATGAGCAGTTCTTC.

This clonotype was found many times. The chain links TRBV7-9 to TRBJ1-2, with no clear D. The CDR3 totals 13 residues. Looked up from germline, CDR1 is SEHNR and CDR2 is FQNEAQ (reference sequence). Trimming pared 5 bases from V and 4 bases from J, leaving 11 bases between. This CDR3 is CASSPGGFYGYTF. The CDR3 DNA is TGTGCCAGCAGCCCAGGAGGTTTCTATGGCTACACCTTC.

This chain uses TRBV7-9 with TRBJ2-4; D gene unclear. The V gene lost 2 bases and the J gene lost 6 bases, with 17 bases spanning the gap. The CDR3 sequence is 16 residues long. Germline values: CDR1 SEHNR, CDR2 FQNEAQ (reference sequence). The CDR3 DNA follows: TGTGCCAGCAGCTTATCGTCCCAGCCTCAAGGAAACATTCAGTACTTC. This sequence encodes CASSLSSQPQGNIQYF.

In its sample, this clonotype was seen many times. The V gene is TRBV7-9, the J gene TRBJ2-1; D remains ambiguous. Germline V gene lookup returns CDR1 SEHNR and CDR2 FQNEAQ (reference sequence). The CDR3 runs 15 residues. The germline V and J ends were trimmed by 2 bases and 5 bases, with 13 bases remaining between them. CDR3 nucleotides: TGTGCCAGCAGCTTAAGTGGCGCACCCAACAATGAGCAGTTCTTC. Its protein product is CASSLSGAPNNEQFF.

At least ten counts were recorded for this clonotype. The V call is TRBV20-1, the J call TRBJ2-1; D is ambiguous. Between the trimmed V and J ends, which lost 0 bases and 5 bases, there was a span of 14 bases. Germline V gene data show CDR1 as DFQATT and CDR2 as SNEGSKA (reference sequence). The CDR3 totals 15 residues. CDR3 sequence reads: CSARDWSRIHNEQFF. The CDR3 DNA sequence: TGCAGTGCTAGAGATTGGAGCAGAATACACAATGAGCAGTTCTTC.

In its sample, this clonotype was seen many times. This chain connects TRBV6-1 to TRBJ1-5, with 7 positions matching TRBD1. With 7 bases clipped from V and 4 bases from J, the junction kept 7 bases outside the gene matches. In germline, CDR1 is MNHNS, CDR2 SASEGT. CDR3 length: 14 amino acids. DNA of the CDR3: TGTGCCAGCAAGATGACAGGGTATAATCAGCCCCAGCATTTT. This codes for CASKMTGYNQPQHF.

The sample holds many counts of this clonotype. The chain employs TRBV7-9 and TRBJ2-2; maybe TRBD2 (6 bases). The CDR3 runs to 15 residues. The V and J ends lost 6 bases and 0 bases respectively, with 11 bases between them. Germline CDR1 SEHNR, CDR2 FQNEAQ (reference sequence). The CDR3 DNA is TGTGCCAGCAGACCAGCGGGCTCGAACACCGGGGAGCTGTTTTTT. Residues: CASRPAGSNTGELFF.

This chain's CDR3 is CASSQELQKLNQPQHF. In nucleotides, the CDR3 is TGTGCCAGCAGCCAAGAACTGCAGAAGCTTAATCAGCCCCAGCATTTT. The V and J genes are TRBV4-2 and TRBJ1-5, with D unresolved. Germline-derived CDR1 and CDR2 are LGHNA and YNFKEQ. The CDR3 contains 16 residues. The V end was cut by 0 bases, the J end by 4 bases, with 13 bases between.